This T cell receptor beta chain comes out of a study of T cell changes during pregnancy in multiple sclerosis. Sequenced by immunoSEQ multiplex PCR; TCRdb stores in-frame clones only, minus some. The table has fewer than 55,000 clones, 80% to 95% seen once. The origin of this receptor is a female donor with multiple sclerosis, enrolled in a pregnancy study. The sample consisted of CD4+ T cells from peripheral blood mononuclear cells, taken in the third trimester of pregnancy.

CDR3 coding DNA: TGTGCCAGCAGCTTTGCAGACATGAACACTGAAGCTTTCTTT. Protein: CASSFADMNTEAFF. The rearrangement joins TRBV11-1 to TRBJ1-1, with D hard to call. This CDR3 is built from 14 residues. V shed 3 bases and J shed 0 bases, with 8 bases lying between them. Germline CDR1 is SGHAT and CDR2 is FQDESV (reference sequence). The entire variable domain, with the rest obtained from reference TRBV11-1 and TRBJ1-1, is as follows: EAEVAQSPRYKITEKSQAVAFWCDPISGHATLYWYRQILGQGPELLVQFQDESVVDDSQLPKDRFSAERLKGVDSTLKIQPAELGDSAMYLCASSFADMNTEAFFGQGTRLTVV.